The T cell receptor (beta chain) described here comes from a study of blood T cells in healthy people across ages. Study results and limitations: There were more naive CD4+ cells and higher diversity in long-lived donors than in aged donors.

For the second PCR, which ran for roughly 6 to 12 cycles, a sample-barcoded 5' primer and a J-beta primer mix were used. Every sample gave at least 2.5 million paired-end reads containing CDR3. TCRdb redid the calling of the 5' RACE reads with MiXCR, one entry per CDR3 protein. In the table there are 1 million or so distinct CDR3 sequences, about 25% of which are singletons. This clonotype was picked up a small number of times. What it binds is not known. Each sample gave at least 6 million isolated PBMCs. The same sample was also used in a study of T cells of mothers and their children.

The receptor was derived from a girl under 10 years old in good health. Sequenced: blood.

CDR3 coding DNA: TGTGCCAGCAGTTCTACGGATGGGGATACTGAAGCTTTCTTT. It codes for CASSSTDGDTEAFF. The rearrangement links TRBV6-2 or TRBV6-3 to TRBJ1-1; D not certain. This CDR3 is 14 amino acids long. V lost 4 bases, J lost 5 bases, and 14 bases lay in between. Germline V CDR1 and CDR2: MNHEY, SVGEGT.